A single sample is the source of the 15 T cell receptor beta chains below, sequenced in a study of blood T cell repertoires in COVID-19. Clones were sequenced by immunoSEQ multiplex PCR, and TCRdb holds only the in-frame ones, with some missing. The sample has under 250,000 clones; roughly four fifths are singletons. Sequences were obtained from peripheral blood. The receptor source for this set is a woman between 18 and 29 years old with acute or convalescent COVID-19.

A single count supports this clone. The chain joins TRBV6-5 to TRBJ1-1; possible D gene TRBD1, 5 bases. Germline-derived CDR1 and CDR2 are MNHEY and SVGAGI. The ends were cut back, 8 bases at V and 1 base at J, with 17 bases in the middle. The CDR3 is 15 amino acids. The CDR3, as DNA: TGTGCCAGCTTGGGCGTTGGACACCCGAACACTGAAGCTTTCTTT. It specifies CASLGVGHPNTEAFF.

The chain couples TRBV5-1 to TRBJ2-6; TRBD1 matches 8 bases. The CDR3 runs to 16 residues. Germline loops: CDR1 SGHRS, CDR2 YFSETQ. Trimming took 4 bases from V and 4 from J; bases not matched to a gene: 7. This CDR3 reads CASSIRTGLGANVLTF. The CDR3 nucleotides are TGCGCCAGCAGCATTCGGACAGGGCTCGGGGCCAACGTCCTGACTTTC.

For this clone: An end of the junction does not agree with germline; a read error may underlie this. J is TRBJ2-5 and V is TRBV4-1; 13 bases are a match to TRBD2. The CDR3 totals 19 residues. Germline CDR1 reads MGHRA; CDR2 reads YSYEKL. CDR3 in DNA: TGCGCCAGCAGCCAAGAACTAGCGGGAGGGTCTGGTGTGCAAGAGACTCAGTACTTC. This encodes CASSQELAGGSGVQETQYF.

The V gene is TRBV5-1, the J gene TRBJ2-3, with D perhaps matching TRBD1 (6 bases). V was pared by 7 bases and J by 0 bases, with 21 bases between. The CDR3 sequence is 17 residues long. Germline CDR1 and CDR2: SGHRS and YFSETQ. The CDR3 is CASLLQGPSGSTDTQYF. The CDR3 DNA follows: TGCGCCAGCTTACTGCAGGGGCCGAGCGGAAGCACAGATACGCAGTATTTT.

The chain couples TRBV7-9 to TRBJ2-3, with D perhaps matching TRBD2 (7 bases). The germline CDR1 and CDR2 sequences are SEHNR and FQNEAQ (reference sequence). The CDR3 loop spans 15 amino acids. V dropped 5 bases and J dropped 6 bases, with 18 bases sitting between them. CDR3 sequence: CASSPRPGEGDTQYF. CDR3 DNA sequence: TGTGCCAGCAGCCCCAGGCCAGGGGAGGGGGATACGCAGTATTTT.

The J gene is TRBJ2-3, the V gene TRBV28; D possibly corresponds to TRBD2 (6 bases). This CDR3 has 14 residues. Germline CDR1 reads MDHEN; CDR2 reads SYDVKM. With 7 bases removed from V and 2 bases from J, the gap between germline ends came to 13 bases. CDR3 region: CASKVGGVTDTQYF. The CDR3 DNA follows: TGTGCCAGCAAGGTCGGGGGTGTCACAGATACGCAGTATTTT.

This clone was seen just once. The DNA of the CDR3 is TGTGCCAGCCGGTCAGGGGGCTCTGGGGCCAACGTCCTGACTTTC. It encodes CASRSGGSGANVLTF. This chain connects TRBV6-5 to TRBJ2-6, with 7 bases identical to TRBD1. Germline V gives CDR1 MNHEY, CDR2 SVGAGI. The junction had 4 bases not matched to a gene; V was cut back by 8 bases and J by 0 bases. This CDR3 is 15 amino acids long.

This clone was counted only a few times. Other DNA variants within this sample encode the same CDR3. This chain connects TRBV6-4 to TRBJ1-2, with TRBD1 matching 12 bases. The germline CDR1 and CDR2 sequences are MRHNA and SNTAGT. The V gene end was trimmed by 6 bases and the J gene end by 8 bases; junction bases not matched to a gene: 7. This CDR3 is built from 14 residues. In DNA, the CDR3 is TGTGCCAGCAGCCCGGGACAGGGGGCTTTGGGCTACACCTTC. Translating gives CASSPGQGALGYTF.

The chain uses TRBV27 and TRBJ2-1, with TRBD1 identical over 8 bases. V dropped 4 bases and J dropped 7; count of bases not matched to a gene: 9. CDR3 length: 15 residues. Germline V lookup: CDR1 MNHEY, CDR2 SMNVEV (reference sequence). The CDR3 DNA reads TGTGCCAGCAGTTACGGACAGGGAATGGGTAATGAGCAGTTCTTC. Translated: CASSYGQGMGNEQFF.

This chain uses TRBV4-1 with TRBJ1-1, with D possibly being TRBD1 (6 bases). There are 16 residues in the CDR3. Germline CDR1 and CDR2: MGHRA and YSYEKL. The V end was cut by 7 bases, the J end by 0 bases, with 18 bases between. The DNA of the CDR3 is TGCGCCAGCACCCGAGAAGAGGACAGCATGAACACTGAAGCTTTCTTT. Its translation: CASTREEDSMNTEAFF.

Written as DNA, the CDR3 is TGTGCCAGCAGCTTAAACGTGCCGGGAGGGGGAGAGACCCAGTACTTC. The encoded protein is CASSLNVPGGGETQYF. J is TRBJ2-5 and V is TRBV11-2; TRBD2 matches 8 bases. This CDR3 spans 16 amino acids. Looked up from germline, CDR1 is SGHAT and CDR2 is FQNNGV. J lost 4 bases, V lost 2 bases, and 9 bases had no gene match.

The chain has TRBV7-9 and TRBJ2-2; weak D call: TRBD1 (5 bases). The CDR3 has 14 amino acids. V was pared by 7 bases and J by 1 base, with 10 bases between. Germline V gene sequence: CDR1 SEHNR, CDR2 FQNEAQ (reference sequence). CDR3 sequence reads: CASTRGQNTGELFF. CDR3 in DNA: TGTGCCAGCACCCGCGGACAGAACACCGGGGAGCTGTTTTTT.

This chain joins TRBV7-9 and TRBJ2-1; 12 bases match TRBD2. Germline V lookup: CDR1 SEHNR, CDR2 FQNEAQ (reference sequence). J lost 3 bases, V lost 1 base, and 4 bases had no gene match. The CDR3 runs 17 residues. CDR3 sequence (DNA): TGTGCCAGCAGCTTAGGGACTAGCGGGAAATTCTACAATGAGCAGTTCTTC. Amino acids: CASSLGTSGKFYNEQFF.

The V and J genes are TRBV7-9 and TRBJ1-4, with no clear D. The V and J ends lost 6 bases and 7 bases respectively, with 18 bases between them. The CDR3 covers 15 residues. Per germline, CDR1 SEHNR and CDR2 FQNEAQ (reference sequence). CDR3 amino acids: CASSLPVEGSEKLFF. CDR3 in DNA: TGTGCCAGCAGTTTACCCGTGGAAGGGAGTGAAAAACTGTTTTTT.

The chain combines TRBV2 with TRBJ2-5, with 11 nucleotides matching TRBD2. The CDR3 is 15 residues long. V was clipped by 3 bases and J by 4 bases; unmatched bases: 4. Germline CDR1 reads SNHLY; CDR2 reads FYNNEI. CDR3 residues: CASSDLLAGVETQYF. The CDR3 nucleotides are TGTGCCAGCAGTGACCTACTAGCGGGAGTAGAGACCCAGTACTTC.